This T cell receptor beta chain was sequenced during a study of cytomegalovirus exposure and HLA in healthy donors. Study-wide context: Per a later analysis, the roughly 670 first-cohort and more than 100 validation repertoires shared one platform.

Libraries were prepared by immunoSEQ multiplex PCR; TCRdb keeps only in-frame clonotypes and omits some of them. This sample carries approximately 230,000 clones, about 88% of them seen once, and the ten largest clones take 9.5% to 15%. Points on this clone: Its specificity is not known.

Overall study results and limits: Investigators reported 150 to 200 TCR beta chains as tied to cytomegalovirus.

This TCR was sampled from a man aged 18 to 29 in good health and CMV-seropositive. The sample taken for sequencing was PBMCs.

The CDR3 bases are TGTGCCAGCAGCCAAGGGATGTCTAGCACAGATACGCAGTATTTT. This codes for CASSQGMSSTDTQYF. V gene TRBV14 combines with J gene TRBJ2-3; D unresolved. The CDR3 is 15 residues long. V was cut by 1 base and J by 0 bases, with 8 bases left in between. Germline V gene sequence: CDR1 SGHDN, CDR2 FVKESK.